The clone carrying this T cell receptor (beta chain) was observed a single time. The source of the sample is a study of circulating and synovial CD4+ cells in juvenile arthritis. Cells came from less than 12 mL of blood per patient. This table comes from immunoSEQ multiplex PCR, and its TCRdb copy is limited to in-frame clones, with some not included. The sample yields a few thousand clones, 85% to 90% seen once. Between the trimmed V and J ends, which lost 1 base and 3 bases, there was a span of 15 bases. The CDR3 runs 16 residues. Germline lookup yields CDR1 SGDLS and CDR2 YYNGEE. This chain uses TRBV9 with TRBJ2-3; TRBD1 is a possible D gene (6 bases). The sequence was obtained from a human donor with juvenile idiopathic arthritis. The specimen was HLA-DR+ CD4+ T cells from blood. Stated subset: circulating pathogenic-like lymphocytes, sorted as HLA-DR+CD14-CD3+CD4+CD25low/- blood T cells. CDR3 sequence: CASSVMRAGETDTQYF. The CDR3 DNA follows: TGTGCCAGCAGCGTAATGCGTGCAGGGGAAACAGATACGCAGTATTTT. The full variable domain, rest sourced from reference TRBV9 and TRBJ2-3, is DSGVTQTPKHLITATGQRVTLRCSPRSGDLSVYWYQQSLDQGLQFLIQYYNGEERAKGNILERFSAQQFPDLHSELNLSSLELGDSALYFCASSVMRAGETDTQYFGPGTRLTVL.